A selection of T cell receptor beta chains follows, all from one sample in a study of cytomegalovirus exposure and HLA in healthy donors. Here immunoSEQ multiplex PCR was the method, and the copy in TCRdb shows in-frame clones only, minus some. Of about 220,000 clones listed, about 93% are singletons. Input material: PBMCs. These TCRs come from a woman under 30 in good health and CMV-seronegative. Both conserved end residues are part of each CDR3. Fields, in order: J gene, V gene, D gene, clone size, CDR3 protein, CDR3 DNA. The D gene is left open where the match is weak. Clone size is not always given. Where it is, it says once, few, many or a class for expanded clones.

>TRBJ2-6|TRBV6-5|NA|NA
CASSIEGLGANVLTF
TGTGCCAGCTCAATCGAGGGACTTGGGGCCAACGTCCTGACTTTC
>TRBJ2-7|TRBV5-8|NA|once
CASSLYRTGIDEQYF
TGTGCCAGCAGCTTATATAGAACAGGGATCGACGAGCAGTACTTC
>TRBJ2-1|TRBV5-8|NA|once
CASCRGSMGNEQFF
TGTGCCAGCTGTAGGGGGTCTATGGGCAATGAGCAGTTCTTC
>TRBJ2-1|TRBV4-1|NA|NA
CASSQEGHSGAYNEQFF
TGCGCCAGCAGCCAAGAAGGCCATTCAGGCGCCTACAATGAGCAGTTCTTC
>TRBJ1-1|TRBV6-6|NA|NA
CASSSGTQGGNTEAFF
TGTGCCAGCAGTTCAGGCACCCAGGGCGGGAACACTGAAGCTTTCTTT
>TRBJ1-2|TRBV7-9|TRBD1|NA
CASSRLDREGYTF
TGTGCCAGCAGCCGACTCGACAGGGAGGGCTACACCTTC
>TRBJ2-3|TRBV14|NA|NA
CASSQDASGASTDTQYF
TGTGCCAGCAGCCAAGACGCGTCAGGGGCTAGCACAGATACGCAGTATTTT
>TRBJ1-2|TRBV5-4|TRBD1|NA
CASSQDRQGANYGYTF
TGTGCCAGCAGCCAAGACCGACAGGGGGCTAACTATGGCTACACCTTC
>TRBJ2-1|TRBV4-2|TRBD2|NA
CASSQGGTSVYNEQFF
TGTGCCAGCAGCCAAGGAGGGACTAGCGTGTACAATGAGCAGTTCTTC
>TRBJ2-1|TRBV2|TRBD2|NA
CASSELAGEYNEQFF
TGTGCCAGCAGTGAGCTAGCGGGAGAGTACAATGAGCAGTTCTTC
>TRBJ1-2|TRBV29-1|NA|NA
CSVGRVGGTNYGYTF
TGCAGCGTTGGGCGGGTCGGGGGAACTAACTATGGCTACACCTTC
>TRBJ1-1|TRBV19|NA|NA
CASSTDSVVDMNTEAFF
TGTGCCAGTAGTACGGACAGCGTCGTTGATATGAACACTGAAGCTTTCTTT
>TRBJ2-5|TRBV6-1|TRBD1|NA
CASSPLTGPQETQYF
TGTGCCAGCAGTCCCTTGACAGGGCCTCAAGAGACCCAGTACTTC
>TRBJ2-7|TRBV27|TRBD2|NA
CASSEILAGGSYEQYF
TGTGCCAGCAGCGAAATTCTAGCGGGAGGGTCCTACGAGCAGTACTTC
>TRBJ1-1|TRBV5-1|TRBD1|NA
CASSPTLQGAANTEAFF
TGCGCCAGCAGCCCAACCCTACAGGGGGCGGCGAACACTGAAGCTTTCTTT